Below, 8 T cell receptor beta chains from the same sample are listed, as sequenced in a study of low-dose radiotherapy and immunotherapy resistance in tumors (dated by TCRdb to 2021 to 2024). What the time point label conveys for this sample: after trial treatment. Taken with the paper, the label for treatment or condition translates to: LDRT plus nivolumab, ipilimumab, low-dose cyclophosphamide and aspirin (RACIN trial). The instrument given in TCRdb is Illumina HiSeq 2500. To make first-strand cDNA, Superscript III was used along with a set of TRAV- and TRBV-specific primers so that both the TCRalpha and TCRbeta chains were covered. TCRs were amplified for 20 PCR cycles with Phusion, using a constant-region primer paired with the adapter attached to the V primers. In TCRdb, the public reads were trimmed at Q25 with fastp and aligned with MiXCR, with productive beta chains retained. Every CDR3 protein is listed once, alongside the most common genes and DNA of its rows. For this sample the table gives tens of thousands of distinct CDR3 sequences, of which about 49% were detected only once. Of the sample, 5.7% is held by the ten largest clones.

The sample consisted of PBMCs, taken after low-dose radiotherapy plus immunotherapy. The receptors stem from a male donor with gallbladder cancer.

This clonotype is labeled as medium-sized. At one boundary the junction diverges from the germline segment, which might be a read error. This CDR3 is CASEGEATDTQYF. CDR3 in DNA: TGTGCCAGCGAGGGAGAGGCCACAGATACGCAGTATTTT. The rearrangement joins TRBV5-1 to TRBJ2-3; tentatively, D is TRBD2 (5 bases). The CDR3 has 13 residues. The germline V gene encodes CDR1 SGHRS and CDR2 YFSETQ.

The chain carries TRBV6-8 and TRBJ2-2; no clear D gene. Trimming removed 6 bases at V and 1 base at J, with 6 bases between. This CDR3 has 13 amino acids. CDR1 and CDR2 (germline): MNHGY, SAAAGT. The CDR3 DNA follows: TGTGCCAGCAGGGGATTGAACACCGGGGAGCTGTTTTTT. Translation gives CASRGLNTGELFF.

Comment on this clonotype: Since a far larger clone is one base different, this is likely a read error. This chain uses TRBV5-4 with TRBJ2-5, with 7 bases that match TRBD1. The J segment lost 11 bases and the V segment lost 3 bases, leaving 19 bases of the junction unmatched. Per germline, CDR1 SGHNT and CDR2 YYREEE (reference sequence). The CDR3 runs to 16 residues. CDR3 bases: TGTGCCAGCAGCTCGTGGGACAGCCAACAATACAATGAGCAGTACTTC. Translating gives CASSSWDSQQYNEQYF.

The table lists this clonotype with a few counts. The rearrangement joins TRBV7-8 to TRBJ1-4; unclear D gene. V lost 6 bases to trimming and J lost 7 bases, with 15 bases between them. CDR1 is SGHVS, CDR2 FQNEAQ, per germline. The CDR3 has 14 residues. The CDR3 loop is CASSQTGIREKLFF. In nucleotides, the CDR3 is TGTGCCAGCAGTCAGACTGGAATTCGTGAAAAACTGTTTTTT.

By sample share, this clonotype is medium-sized. The chain employs TRBV5-5 and TRBJ1-2; D remains unclear. The CDR3 runs to 12 residues. The germline CDR1 and CDR2 sequences are SGHKS and YYEKEE (reference sequence). Between the trimmed V and J ends, which lost 3 bases and 7 bases, there was a span of 10 bases. CDR3 residues: CASSSGRFGYTF. In DNA, the CDR3 is TGTGCCAGCAGCTCCGGACGGTTTGGCTACACCTTC.

The CDR3 sequence is CASTFDRAETQYF. The DNA of the CDR3 is TGTGCCTCGACATTCGACAGGGCAGAGACCCAGTACTTC. The rearrangement links TRBV11-1 to TRBJ2-5, with 7 bases aligning to TRBD1. Germline CDR1 is SGHAT and CDR2 is FQDESV (reference sequence). J was trimmed by 4 bases and V by 11 bases; bases with no gene match: 10. The CDR3 runs 13 residues. Together with reference TRBV11-1 and TRBJ2-5, the CDR3 gives the full variable domain: EAEVAQSPRYKITEKSQAVAFWCDPISGHATLYWYRQILGQGPELLVQFQDESVVDDSQLPKDRFSAERLKGVDSTLKIQPAELGDSAMYLCASTFDRAETQYFGPGTRLLVL.

This rearrangement joins TRBV27 to TRBJ2-3; TRBD1 aligns across 9 bases. Germline values: CDR1 MNHEY, CDR2 SMNVEV (reference sequence). With 5 bases clipped from V and 0 bases from J, the junction kept 6 bases outside the gene matches. The CDR3 length is 16 residues. CDR3 nucleotides: TGTGCCAGCAGTCCCAAAGGGACAGGGAGCACAGATACGCAGTATTTT. This codes for CASSPKGTGSTDTQYF.

The rearrangement joins TRBV29-1 to TRBJ2-1; the D gene is possibly TRBD1 (6 bases). In germline, CDR1 is SQVTM, CDR2 ANQGSEA. This CDR3 contains 16 residues. Trimming stripped 4 bases from V and 8 bases from J, with 24 bases between. The CDR3 nucleotides read TGCAGCGTTGGGTTACAGCCGGGACAAACTAGGGATGAGCAGTTCTTC. This encodes CSVGLQPGQTRDEQFF.